The 14 T cell receptor beta chains below were found in one sample sequenced in a study of PD-1 blockade in classical Hodgkin lymphoma. Every patient had relapsed following autologous stem cell transplantation, and cohorts differed in brentuximab vedotin exposure. This table comes from immunoSEQ multiplex PCR, and its TCRdb copy is limited to in-frame clones, with some not included. The profile covers roughly 32,000 clones, with about four fifths appearing a single time and 32% taken by the ten largest. The sequenced sample was peripheral blood mononuclear cells (PBMCs), obtained at baseline. These receptors came from a human donor with classical Hodgkin lymphoma.

The chain combines TRBV18 with TRBJ1-1; D is unresolved. V lost 3 bases, J lost 1 base, and 6 bases lay in between. The V gene's germline CDR1 is KGHSH and CDR2 LQKENI. CDR3 length: 13 residues. DNA for the CDR3: TGTGCCAGCTCACCGAGTGAGAACACTGAAGCTTTCTTT. This codes for CASSPSENTEAFF.

The chain joins TRBV12-5 to TRBJ1-2; D is possibly TRBD1 (6 bases). The CDR3 is 15 residues long. V lost 4 bases to trimming and J lost 4 bases, with 16 bases between them. From germline, CDR1 is LGHNT and CDR2 FRNRAP. The CDR3 sequence is CASGYVSRGFYGYTF. The CDR3 DNA follows: TGTGCTAGTGGTTATGTCTCCAGGGGATTCTATGGCTACACCTTC.

The genes are TRBV11-1 and TRBJ1-2, with no clear D. Germline V lookup: CDR1 SGHAT, CDR2 FQDESV (reference sequence). CDR3 length: 13 amino acids. Trimming shortened V by 1 base and J by 5 bases, and 8 bases separated the two germline ends. The CDR3 is CASSLGAQYGYTF. In DNA form, the CDR3 reads TGTGCCAGCAGCTTAGGGGCGCAGTATGGCTACACCTTC. The full variable domain, completed using reference TRBV11-1 and TRBJ1-2, is EAEVAQSPRYKITEKSQAVAFWCDPISGHATLYWYRQILGQGPELLVQFQDESVVDDSQLPKDRFSAERLKGVDSTLKIQPAELGDSAMYLCASSLGAQYGYTFGSGTRLTVV.

The chain combines TRBV19 with TRBJ2-3; 7 positions agree with TRBD2. In germline, CDR1 is LNHDA, CDR2 SQIVND (reference sequence). The ends lost 8 bases at V and 4 bases at J; junction bases unmatched: 12. The CDR3 consists of 15 residues. The CDR3 sequence: CASSGRTSRSDTQYF. The CDR3 DNA sequence: TGTGCCAGTTCGGGGAGGACTAGTCGGTCAGATACGCAGTATTTT.

This chain uses TRBV19 with TRBJ1-6, with 8 bases aligning to TRBD1. The germline V gene has CDR1 LNHDA and CDR2 SQIVND (reference sequence). After removal of 1 base from V and 5 bases from J, the junction contained 10 bases not matched to a gene. CDR3 length: 18 residues. Here the CDR3 DNA reads TGTGCCAGTAGTATAGCGTTGGGCAGGGGGCTGAATAATTCACCCCTCCACTTT. This gives the protein CASSIALGRGLNNSPLHF.

This clone was detected only once. The chain recombines TRBV5-1 with TRBJ1-5, with TRBD1 matching over 9 bases. V gave up 3 bases and J gave up 5 bases; unmatched junction bases: 9. The CDR3 contains 16 residues. CDR1 and CDR2 from the germline V gene are SGHRS and YFSETQ. The CDR3 loop reads CASSYILDRGYQPQHF. In DNA form, the CDR3 reads TGCGCCAGCAGCTACATCTTGGACAGGGGATATCAGCCCCAGCATTTT.

The chain uses TRBV6-1 and TRBJ1-2; no reliable D call. Germline CDR1 is MNHNS and CDR2 is SASEGT. V lost 3 bases and J 7 bases, leaving 12 bases between the germline ends. The CDR3 is made up of 13 amino acids. Written as DNA, the CDR3 is TGTGCCAGCAGTGATAGTATGTGGGGTGGCTACACCTTC. Amino acid sequence: CASSDSMWGGYTF.

The chain couples TRBV11-1 to TRBJ1-6, with D maybe TRBD1 (5 bases). Trimming left V 5 bases short and J 12 bases short, with 17 bases between. Germline CDR1 reads SGHAT; CDR2 reads FQDESV (reference sequence). This CDR3 comprises 14 residues. CDR3 in DNA: TGTGCCAGCAGCCCGGACGCACAAAGGGGACCCCTCCACTTT. Encoded protein: CASSPDAQRGPLHF. The entire variable domain, with the rest obtained from reference TRBV11-1 and TRBJ1-6, is as follows: EAEVAQSPRYKITEKSQAVAFWCDPISGHATLYWYRQILGQGPELLVQFQDESVVDDSQLPKDRFSAERLKGVDSTLKIQPAELGDSAMYLCASSPDAQRGPLHFGNGTRLTVT.

The chain employs TRBV2 and TRBJ1-2; D remains unclear. V lost 4 bases, J lost 8 bases, and 17 bases lay in between. CDR3 length: 14 amino acids. Germline V gives CDR1 SNHLY, CDR2 FYNNEI. CDR3 coding DNA: TGTGCCAGCAGTGGTCAGCGCTCGGTTCGGGGCTACACCTTC. Translation: CASSGQRSVRGYTF.

The gene calls are TRBV9 and TRBJ2-1; 7 bases fit TRBD2. J lost 15 bases, V lost 4 bases, and 7 bases had no gene match. The germline gives CDR1 SGDLS, CDR2 YYNGEE. This CDR3 contains 11 residues. The chain's CDR3 is CASSPSGGWFF. The DNA for the CDR3 is TGTGCCAGCAGCCCCTCCGGGGGGTGGTTCTTC.

The rearrangement uses TRBV19 and TRBJ2-1; tentative D call: TRBD2 (5 bases). V lost 5 bases and J 0 bases, leaving 8 bases between the germline ends. This CDR3 contains 14 residues. Germline V gene lookup returns CDR1 LNHDA and CDR2 SQIVND (reference sequence). Here the CDR3 reads CASSEDFSYNEQFF. CDR3 sequence (DNA): TGTGCCAGTAGTGAGGACTTCTCCTACAATGAGCAGTTCTTC.

CDR3 loop: CASSASTGGTEAFF. Written as DNA, the CDR3 is TGTGCCAGCTCAGCCTCAACAGGGGGCACTGAAGCTTTCTTT. The rearrangement uses TRBV18 and TRBJ1-1, with TRBD1 matching 8 bases. The CDR3 is 14 residues long. Germline V gives CDR1 KGHSH, CDR2 LQKENI. V lost 5 bases, J lost 4 bases, and 6 bases stayed unmatched.

This chain links TRBV27 with TRBJ2-3; 7 bases match TRBD2. The V gene end was trimmed by 5 bases and the J gene end by 1 base; junction bases not matched to a gene: 9. The CDR3 runs 16 residues. From germline, CDR1 is MNHEY and CDR2 SMNVEV (reference sequence). The CDR3 DNA follows: TGTGCCAGCAGTCCCCGGCGGGGGATCGGCACAGATACGCAGTATTTT. Translated: CASSPRRGIGTDTQYF.

The chain's CDR3 is CASSLAADTQYF. CDR3 coding DNA: TGTGCCAGCAGCTTAGCAGCAGATACGCAGTATTTT. The chain links TRBV28 to TRBJ2-3; D call uncertain. The germline V and J ends were trimmed by 6 bases and 4 bases, with 8 bases remaining between them. The CDR3 is 12 residues long. Per the germline V gene, CDR1 is MDHEN and CDR2 is SYDVKM.